This T cell receptor beta chain was sequenced during a study of blood T cells in healthy people across ages. Overall study findings and caveats: In older individuals, TCR beta diversity per million T cells was lower, falling roughly linearly with age.

In this sample, this clonotype turned up a few times. Its antigen is currently unknown. Each donor had 8 to 10 milliliters of peripheral blood drawn. The authors ran a second PCR of about 6 to 11 cycles using a sample-barcoded 5' primer and a J-beta primer mix. The authors tagged each cDNA molecule using a template-switch adaptor with 12 random nucleotides. One entry per CDR3 protein results from TCRdb running MiXCR on the 5' RACE reads. This sample carries 500,000 to 650,000 distinct CDR3 sequences, 25% to 35% of them seen once, and the ten largest clones take 3% to 4%. The germline CDR1 and CDR2 sequences are DFQATT and SNEGSKA (reference sequence). Deletions cut 0 bases from V and 0 bases from J, with 15 bases between. This CDR3 spans 17 amino acids. This same sample was also taken into another study, of T cells of mothers and their children. In that study: Unrelated pairs and related pairs have their TCR recombination output shaped similarly by thymic selection.

The J gene is TRBJ2-1, the V gene TRBV20-1, with D unresolved. Source material: blood. This clonotype originated in a boy aged 2 to 10 in good health. The CDR3 nucleotides read TGCAGTGCTAGAGATTTTCAGGCCCGGAGCTCCTACAATGAGCAGTTCTTC. It translates to CSARDFQARSSYNEQFF.